This T cell receptor beta chain was profiled in a study of shared clonotypes between healthy human individuals. Overall study context: Ranging from 18 to 49 in age, donors were two women and a few men.

Findings and caveats of the study: Memory subsets generally showed lower estimated richness than naive subsets.

The CDR3 spans 15 residues. The V and J ends lost 2 bases and 3 bases respectively, with 13 bases between them. Germline CDR1 WNHNN, CDR2 SYGVQD (reference sequence). Generated by immunoSEQ multiplex PCR, the TCRdb table keeps only in-frame clones and is missing some. The sample has some 120,000 clones, around 65% seen once. This clone has just a few counts. What it binds is unknown. V gene TRBV10-1 combines with J gene TRBJ1-1; D ambiguous. The source of this sequence is a woman aged 25-40 years in good health. The material sequenced was memory CD8+ T cells sorted from blood. Subset given: CD45RO+ cells pooled with CCR7-negative TemRA cells. The CDR3 spells CASSEGREPYTEAFF. The CDR3 nucleotides are TGCGCCAGCAGTGAGGGGCGGGAGCCGTACACTGAAGCTTTCTTT.